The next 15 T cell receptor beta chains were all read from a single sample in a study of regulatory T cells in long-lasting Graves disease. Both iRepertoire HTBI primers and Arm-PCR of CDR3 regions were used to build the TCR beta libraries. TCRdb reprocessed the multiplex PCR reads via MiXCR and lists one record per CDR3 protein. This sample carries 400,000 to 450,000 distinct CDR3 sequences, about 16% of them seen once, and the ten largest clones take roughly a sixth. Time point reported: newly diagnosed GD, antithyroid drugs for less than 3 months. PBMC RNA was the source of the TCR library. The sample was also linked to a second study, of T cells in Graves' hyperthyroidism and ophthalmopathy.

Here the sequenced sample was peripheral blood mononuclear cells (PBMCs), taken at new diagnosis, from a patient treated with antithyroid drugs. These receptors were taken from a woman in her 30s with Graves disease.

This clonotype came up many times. The DNA for the CDR3 is TGTGCCAGTGACCGGGGAGGGATAACGAGGACTGAAGCTTTCTTT. Translated, it gives CASDRGGITRTEAFF. The rearrangement links TRBV19 to TRBJ1-1; D is undetermined. Germline-derived CDR1 and CDR2 are LNHDA and SQIVND (reference sequence). V lost 8 bases and J lost 5, with 21 bases in between. This CDR3 region has 15 residues.

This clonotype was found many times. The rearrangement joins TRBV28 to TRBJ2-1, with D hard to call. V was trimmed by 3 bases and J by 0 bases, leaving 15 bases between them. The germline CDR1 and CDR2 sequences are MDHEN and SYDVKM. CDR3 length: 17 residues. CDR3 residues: CASSFPPQVNSYNEQFF. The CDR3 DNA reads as TGTGCCAGCAGTTTCCCCCCTCAGGTAAACTCCTACAATGAGCAGTTCTTC.

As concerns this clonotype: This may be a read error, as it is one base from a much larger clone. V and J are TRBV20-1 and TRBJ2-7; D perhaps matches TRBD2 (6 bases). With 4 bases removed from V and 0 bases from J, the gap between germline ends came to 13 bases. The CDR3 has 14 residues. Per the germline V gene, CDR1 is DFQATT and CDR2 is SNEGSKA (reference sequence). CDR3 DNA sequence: TGCAGTGCTACCGGGATTAGCGGCTCCTACGAGCAGTACTTC. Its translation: CSATGISGSYEQYF.

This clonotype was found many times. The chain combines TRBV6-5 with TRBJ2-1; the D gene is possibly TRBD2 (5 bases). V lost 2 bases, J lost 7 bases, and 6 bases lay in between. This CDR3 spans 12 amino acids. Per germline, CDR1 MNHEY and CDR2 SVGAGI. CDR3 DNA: TGTGCCAGCAGTTACCCGGGAAATGAGCAGTTCTTC. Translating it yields CASSYPGNEQFF.

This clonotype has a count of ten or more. The CDR3 bases are TGTGCCACCAGCAGAGTTCTAGCGGCTTACAATGAGCAGTTCTTC. The encoded protein is CATSRVLAAYNEQFF. This chain links TRBV15 with TRBJ2-1; 7 bases fit TRBD2. The CDR3 is made up of 15 amino acids. After removal of 1 base from V and 4 bases from J, the junction contained 4 bases not matched to a gene. CDR1 LNHNV and CDR2 YYDKDF come from the germline V gene (reference sequence).

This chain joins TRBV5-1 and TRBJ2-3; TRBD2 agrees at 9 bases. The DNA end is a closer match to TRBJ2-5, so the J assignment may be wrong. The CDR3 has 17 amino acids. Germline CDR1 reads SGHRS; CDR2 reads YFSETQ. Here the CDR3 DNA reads TGCGCCAGCAGCTCCGGCGGAGCGGGGGGCGGGGGAGAGACCCAGTACTTC. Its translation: CASSSGGAGGGGETQYF.

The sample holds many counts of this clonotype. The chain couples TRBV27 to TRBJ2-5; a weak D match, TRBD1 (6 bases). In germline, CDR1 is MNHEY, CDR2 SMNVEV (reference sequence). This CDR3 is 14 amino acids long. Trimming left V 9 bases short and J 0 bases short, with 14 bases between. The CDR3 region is CARRRGTHQETQYF. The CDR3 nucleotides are TGTGCCAGAAGAAGGGGGACACACCAAGAGACCCAGTACTTC.

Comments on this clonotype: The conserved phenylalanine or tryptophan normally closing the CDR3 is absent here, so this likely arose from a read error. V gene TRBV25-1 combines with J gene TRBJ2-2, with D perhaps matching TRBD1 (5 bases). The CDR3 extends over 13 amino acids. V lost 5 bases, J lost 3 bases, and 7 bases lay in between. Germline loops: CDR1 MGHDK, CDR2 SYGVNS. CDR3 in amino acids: CASSKGDTGELFS. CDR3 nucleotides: TGTGCCAGCAGTAAAGGGGACACCGGGGAGCTGTTTTCT.

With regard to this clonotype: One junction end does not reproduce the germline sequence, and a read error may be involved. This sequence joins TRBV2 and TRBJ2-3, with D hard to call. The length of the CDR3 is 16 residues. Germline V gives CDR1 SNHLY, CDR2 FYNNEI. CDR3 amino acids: CASSDRVTDSTDTQYF. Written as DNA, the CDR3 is TGCGCCAGCAGTGACCGAGTAACGGATAGCACAGATACGCAGTATTTT.

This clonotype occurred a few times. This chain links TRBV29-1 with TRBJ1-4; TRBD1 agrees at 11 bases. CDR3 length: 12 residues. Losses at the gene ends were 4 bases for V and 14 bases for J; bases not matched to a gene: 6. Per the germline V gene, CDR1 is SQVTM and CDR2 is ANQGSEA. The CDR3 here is CSVGGQGETLFF. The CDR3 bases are TGCAGCGTTGGGGGACAGGGGGAGACCCTGTTTTTT.

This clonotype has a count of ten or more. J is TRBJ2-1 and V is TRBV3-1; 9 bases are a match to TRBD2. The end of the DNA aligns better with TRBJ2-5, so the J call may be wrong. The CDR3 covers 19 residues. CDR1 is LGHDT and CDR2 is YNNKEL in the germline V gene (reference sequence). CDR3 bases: TGTGCCAGCAGCCAAGCTGCGGGAGGGCCTGAAAGTCCCGAAGAGACCCAGTACTTC. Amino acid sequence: CASSQAAGGPESPEETQYF.

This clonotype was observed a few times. CDR3 nucleotides: TGTGCCAGCAGTCTCAGCGGGAGTATGAATGAGCAGTTCTTC. Amino acids: CASSLSGSMNEQFF. This chain links TRBV25-1 with TRBJ2-1, with 8 bases identical to TRBD2. Germline trimming cut 5 bases from V and 7 bases from J; bases unmatched to any gene: 7. The CDR3 contains 14 residues. Per germline, CDR1 MGHDK and CDR2 SYGVNS.

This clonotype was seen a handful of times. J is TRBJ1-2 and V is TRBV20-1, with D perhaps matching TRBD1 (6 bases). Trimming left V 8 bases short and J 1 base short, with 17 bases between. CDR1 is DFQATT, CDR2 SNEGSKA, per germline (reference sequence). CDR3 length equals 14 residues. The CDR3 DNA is TGCAGTTCCTACAGGGCCTTAGTTAACTATGGCTACACCTTC. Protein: CSSYRALVNYGYTF.

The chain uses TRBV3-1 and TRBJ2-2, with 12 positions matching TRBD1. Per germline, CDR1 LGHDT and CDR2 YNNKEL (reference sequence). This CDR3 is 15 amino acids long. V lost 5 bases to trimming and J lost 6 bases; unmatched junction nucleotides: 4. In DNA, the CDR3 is TGTGCCAGCAGCGTGGGGACAGGGGGCCCCGGGGAGCTGTTTTTT. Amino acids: CASSVGTGGPGELFF.

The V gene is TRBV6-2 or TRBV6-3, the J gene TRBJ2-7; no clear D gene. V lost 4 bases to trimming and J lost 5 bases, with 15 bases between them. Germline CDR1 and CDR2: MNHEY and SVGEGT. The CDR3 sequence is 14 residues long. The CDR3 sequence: CASSFVARQHEQYF. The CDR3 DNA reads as TGTGCCAGCAGTTTCGTAGCCAGGCAGCACGAGCAGTACTTC.